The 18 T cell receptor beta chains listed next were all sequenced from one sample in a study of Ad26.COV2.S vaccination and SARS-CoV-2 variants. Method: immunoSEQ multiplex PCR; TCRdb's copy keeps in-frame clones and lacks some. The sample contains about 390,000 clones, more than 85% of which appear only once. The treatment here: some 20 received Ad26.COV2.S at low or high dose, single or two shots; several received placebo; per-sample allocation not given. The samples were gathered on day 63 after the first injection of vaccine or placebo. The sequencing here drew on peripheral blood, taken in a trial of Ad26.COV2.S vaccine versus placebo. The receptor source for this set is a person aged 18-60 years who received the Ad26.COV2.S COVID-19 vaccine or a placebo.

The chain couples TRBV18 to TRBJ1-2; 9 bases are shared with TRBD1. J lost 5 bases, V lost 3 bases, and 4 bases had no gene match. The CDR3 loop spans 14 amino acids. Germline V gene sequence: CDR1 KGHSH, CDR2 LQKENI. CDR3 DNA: TGTGCCAGCTCACCTGGGACAGGGCTATATGGCTACACCTTC. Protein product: CASSPGTGLYGYTF. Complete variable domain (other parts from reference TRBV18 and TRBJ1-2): NAGVMQNPRHLVRRRGQEARLRCSPMKGHSHVYWYRQLPEEGLKFMVYLQKENIIDESGMPKERFSAEFPKEGPSILRIQQVVRGDSAAYFCASSPGTGLYGYTFGSGTRLTVV.

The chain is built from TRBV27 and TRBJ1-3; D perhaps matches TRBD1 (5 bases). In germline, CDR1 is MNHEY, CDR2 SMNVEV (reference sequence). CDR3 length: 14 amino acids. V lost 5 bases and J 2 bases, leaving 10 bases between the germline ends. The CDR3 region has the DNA TGTGCCAGCAGTGAGGGACCTCCTGGAAACACCATATATTTT. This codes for CASSEGPPGNTIYF.

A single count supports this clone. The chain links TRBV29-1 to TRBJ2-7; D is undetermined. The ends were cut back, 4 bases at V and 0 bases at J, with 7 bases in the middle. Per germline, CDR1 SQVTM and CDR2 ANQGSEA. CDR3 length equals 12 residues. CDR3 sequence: CSVAASSYEQYF. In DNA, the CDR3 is TGCAGCGTTGCGGCCAGCTCCTACGAGCAGTACTTC.

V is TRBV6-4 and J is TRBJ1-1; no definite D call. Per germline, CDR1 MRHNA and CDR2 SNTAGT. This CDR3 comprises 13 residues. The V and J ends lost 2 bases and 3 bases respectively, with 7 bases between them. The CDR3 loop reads CASSDSIHTEAFF. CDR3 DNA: TGTGCCAGCAGTGACAGTATTCACACTGAAGCTTTCTTT.

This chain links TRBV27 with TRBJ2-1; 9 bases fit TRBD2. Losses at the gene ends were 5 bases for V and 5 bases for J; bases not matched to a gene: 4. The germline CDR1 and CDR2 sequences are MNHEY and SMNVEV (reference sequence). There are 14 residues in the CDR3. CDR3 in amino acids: CASSIAGANNEQFF. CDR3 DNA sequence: TGTGCCAGCAGTATAGCGGGGGCAAACAATGAGCAGTTCTTC.

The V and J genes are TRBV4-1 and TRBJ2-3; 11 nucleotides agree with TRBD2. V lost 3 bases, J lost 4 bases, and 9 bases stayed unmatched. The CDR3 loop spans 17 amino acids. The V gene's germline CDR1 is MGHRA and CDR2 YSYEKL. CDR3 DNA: TGCGCCAGCAGCCACCCTATAGCGGGGGGGCAGCCAGATACGCAGTATTTT. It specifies CASSHPIAGGQPDTQYF.

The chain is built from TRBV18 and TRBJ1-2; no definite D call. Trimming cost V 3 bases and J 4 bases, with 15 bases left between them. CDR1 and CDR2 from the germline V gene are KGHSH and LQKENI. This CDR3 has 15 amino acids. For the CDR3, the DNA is TGTGCCAGCTCACCGGGTAATTCTTGGGGCTATGGCTACACCTTC. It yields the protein CASSPGNSWGYGYTF.

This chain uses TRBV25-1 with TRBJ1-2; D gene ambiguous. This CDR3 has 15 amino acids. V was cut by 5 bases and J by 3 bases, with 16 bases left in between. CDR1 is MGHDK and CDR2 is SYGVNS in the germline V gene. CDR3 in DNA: TGTGCCAGCAGTAATCGTGGCAGTGGGGACTATGGCTACACCTTC. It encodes CASSNRGSGDYGYTF.

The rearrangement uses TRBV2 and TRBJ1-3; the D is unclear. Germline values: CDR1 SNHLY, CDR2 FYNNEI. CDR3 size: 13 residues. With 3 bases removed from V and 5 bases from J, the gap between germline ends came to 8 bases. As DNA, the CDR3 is TGTGCCAGCAGTGAGAGATCGAGAAACACCATATATTTT. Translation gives CASSERSRNTIYF. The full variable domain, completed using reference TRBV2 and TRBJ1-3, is EPEVTQTPSHQVTQMGQEVILRCVPISNHLYFYWYRQILGQKVEFLVSFYNNEISEKSEIFDDQFSVERPDGSNFTLKIRSTKLEDSAMYFCASSERSRNTIYFGEGSWLTVV.

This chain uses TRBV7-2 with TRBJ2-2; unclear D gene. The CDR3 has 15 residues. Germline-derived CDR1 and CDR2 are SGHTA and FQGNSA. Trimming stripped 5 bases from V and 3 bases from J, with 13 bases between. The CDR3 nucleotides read TGTGCCAGCAGCCCAGCTGCTAGTCACACCGGGGAGCTGTTTTTT. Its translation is CASSPAASHTGELFF.

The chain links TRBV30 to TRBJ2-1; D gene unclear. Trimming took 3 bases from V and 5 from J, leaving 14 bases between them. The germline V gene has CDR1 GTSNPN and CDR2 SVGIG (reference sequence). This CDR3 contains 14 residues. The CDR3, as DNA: TGTGCCTGGAGGGGCTTGGTGAGTAACAATGAGCAGTTCTTC. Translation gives CAWRGLVSNNEQFF.

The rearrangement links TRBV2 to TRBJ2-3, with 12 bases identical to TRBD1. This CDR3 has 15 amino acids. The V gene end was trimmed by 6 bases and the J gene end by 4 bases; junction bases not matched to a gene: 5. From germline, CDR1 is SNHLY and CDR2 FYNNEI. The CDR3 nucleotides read TGTGCCAGCAGCCAAGGGACAGGGGGCCCAGATACGCAGTATTTT. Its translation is CASSQGTGGPDTQYF.

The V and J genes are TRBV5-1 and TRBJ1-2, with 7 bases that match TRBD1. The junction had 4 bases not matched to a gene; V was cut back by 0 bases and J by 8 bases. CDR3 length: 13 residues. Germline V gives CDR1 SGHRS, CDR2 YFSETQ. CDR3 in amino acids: CASSLEGAGGYTF. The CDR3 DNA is TGCGCCAGCAGCTTGGAGGGGGCAGGGGGCTACACCTTC.

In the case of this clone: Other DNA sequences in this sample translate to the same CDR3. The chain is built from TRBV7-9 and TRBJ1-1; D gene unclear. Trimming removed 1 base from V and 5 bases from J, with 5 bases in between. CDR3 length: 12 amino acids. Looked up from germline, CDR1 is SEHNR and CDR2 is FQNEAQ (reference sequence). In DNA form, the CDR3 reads TGTGCCAGCAGCTTAGACGGGACTGAAGCTTTCTTT. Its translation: CASSLDGTEAFF.

CDR3 amino acids: CASSQAGTSAIYEQYF. In DNA form, the CDR3 reads TGCGCCAGCAGCCAAGCCGGGACTAGCGCAATCTACGAGCAGTACTTC. This chain joins TRBV4-3 and TRBJ2-7; 10 bases fit TRBD2. The CDR3 consists of 16 residues. The V and J ends lost 1 base and 3 bases, in that order; junction bases with no gene match: 6. Germline values: CDR1 LGHNA, CDR2 YSLEER.

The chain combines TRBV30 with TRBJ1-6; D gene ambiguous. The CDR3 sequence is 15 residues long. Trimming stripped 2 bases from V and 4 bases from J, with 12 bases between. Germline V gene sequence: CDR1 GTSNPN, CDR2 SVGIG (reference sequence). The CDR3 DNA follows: TGTGCCTGGAGTAATCCGAGTTATTATAATTCACCCCTCCACTTT. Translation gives CAWSNPSYYNSPLHF. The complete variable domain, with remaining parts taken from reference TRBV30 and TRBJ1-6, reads SQTIHQWPATLVQPVGSPLSLECTVEGTSNPNLYWYRQAAGRGLQLLFYSVGIGQISSEVPQNLSASRPQDRQFILSSKKLLLSDSGFYLCAWSNPSYYNSPLHFGNGTRLTVT.

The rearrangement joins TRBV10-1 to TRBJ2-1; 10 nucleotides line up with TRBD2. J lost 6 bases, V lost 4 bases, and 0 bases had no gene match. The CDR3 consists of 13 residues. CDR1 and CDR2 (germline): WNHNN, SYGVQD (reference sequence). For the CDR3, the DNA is TGCGCCAGCAGTGTAGCGGGGGGCAATGAGCAGTTCTTC. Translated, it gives CASSVAGGNEQFF.

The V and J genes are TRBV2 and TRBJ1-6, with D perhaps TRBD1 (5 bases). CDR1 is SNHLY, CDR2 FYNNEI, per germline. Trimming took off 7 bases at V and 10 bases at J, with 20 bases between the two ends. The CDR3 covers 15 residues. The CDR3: CASKPQTDGGSPLHF. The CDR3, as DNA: TGTGCCAGCAAGCCCCAGACCGACGGGGGATCACCCCTCCACTTT.